This is a list of T cell receptor beta chains from one sample in a study of shared clonotypes between healthy human individuals. Data came from immunoSEQ multiplex PCR; TCRdb stores just in-frame clones and leaves some out. The table lists 2 million to 3 million clones, 93% of them singletons. The sample consisted of naive CD4+ T cells from PBMCs. The receptors derive from a man aged 18 to 30 in good health. Some clones in this sample may be carry-over from other donors' samples. The CDR3 runs from the conserved cysteine through the conserved F or W. The D gene is left open where the match is weak. Part of the rows lack a size; the others show once, few, many or a class for expanded clones.

d_call: TRBD2
clone_size: -
v_call: TRBV5-1
j_call: TRBJ2-1
cdr3_aa: CASSSAGGLSEQFF
cdr3_nt: TGCGCCAGCAGCTCAGCGGGAGGCCTAAGTGAGCAGTTCTTC

d_call: TRBD2
clone_size: -
v_call: TRBV7-9
j_call: TRBJ2-7
cdr3_aa: CASSEVGRVLSGQYF
cdr3_nt: TGTGCCAGCAGCGAAGTCGGGAGGGTCCTTAGCGGGCAGTACTTC

d_call: TRBD2
clone_size: -
v_call: TRBV7-6
j_call: TRBJ2-7
cdr3_aa: CASSLETSGTYEQYF
cdr3_nt: TGTGCCAGCAGCTTAGAGACTAGCGGAACCTACGAGCAGTACTTC

d_call: -
clone_size: -
v_call: TRBV7-8
j_call: TRBJ2-7
cdr3_aa: CASSPQAGDSYEQYF
cdr3_nt: TGTGCCAGCAGCCCCCAGGCGGGCGATTCCTACGAGCAGTACTTC

d_call: -
clone_size: few
v_call: TRBV29-1
j_call: TRBJ1-2
cdr3_aa: CSVEVGQGYGYTF
cdr3_nt: TGCAGCGTTGAAGTGGGGCAAGGTTATGGCTACACCTTC

d_call: TRBD1
clone_size: many
v_call: TRBV6-1
j_call: TRBJ1-5
cdr3_aa: CASSEGKRTGGSQPQHF
cdr3_nt: TGTGCCAGCAGTGAAGGGAAGCGGACAGGGGGTTCCCAGCCCCAGCATTTT

d_call: -
clone_size: -
v_call: TRBV28
j_call: TRBJ2-6
cdr3_aa: CASMGRVSSGANVLTF
cdr3_nt: TGTGCCAGCATGGGTCGCGTTTCTTCTGGGGCCAACGTCCTGACTTTC

d_call: -
clone_size: -
v_call: TRBV19
j_call: TRBJ2-2
cdr3_aa: CASSIGTGELFF
cdr3_nt: TGTGCCAGTAGTATTGGCACCGGGGAGCTGTTTTTT

d_call: TRBD2
clone_size: -
v_call: TRBV7-9
j_call: TRBJ2-5
cdr3_aa: CASSLGLAGGEQYF
cdr3_nt: TGTGCCAGCAGCTTGGGACTAGCGGGAGGAGAGCAGTACTTC

d_call: -
clone_size: -
v_call: TRBV6-5
j_call: TRBJ2-3
cdr3_aa: CASSSSKRGGTDTQYF
cdr3_nt: TGTGCCAGCAGTTCATCTAAGAGGGGTGGTACAGATACGCAGTATTTT

d_call: TRBD1
clone_size: -
v_call: TRBV19
j_call: TRBJ1-4
cdr3_aa: CASSGTVVNEKLFF
cdr3_nt: TGTGCCAGTAGTGGGACAGTCGTTAATGAAAAACTGTTTTTT

d_call: -
clone_size: -
v_call: TRBV6-4
j_call: TRBJ2-1
cdr3_aa: CASSRQWSSSYNEQFF
cdr3_nt: TGTGCCAGCAGCCGACAGTGGTCGAGCTCCTACAATGAGCAGTTCTTC

d_call: TRBD2
clone_size: -
v_call: TRBV5-6
j_call: TRBJ2-5
cdr3_aa: CASSPRLAGGETQYF
cdr3_nt: TGTGCCAGCAGCCCAAGACTAGCGGGAGGGGAGACCCAGTACTTC

d_call: TRBD2
clone_size: -
v_call: TRBV27
j_call: TRBJ2-7
cdr3_aa: CASSFTRTSGRAWQYF
cdr3_nt: TGTGCCAGCAGTTTTACGAGGACTAGCGGGAGGGCCTGGCAGTACTTC

d_call: -
clone_size: -
v_call: TRBV5-1
j_call: TRBJ1-2
cdr3_aa: CASSLLGSGYTF
cdr3_nt: TGCGCCAGCAGCTTGTTGGGGTCGGGCTACACCTTC

d_call: -
clone_size: -
v_call: TRBV9
j_call: TRBJ1-1
cdr3_aa: CASSVVGGSAEAFF
cdr3_nt: TGTGCCAGCAGCGTAGTAGGGGGATCGGCTGAAGCTTTCTTT

d_call: TRBD1
clone_size: -
v_call: TRBV6-6
j_call: TRBJ1-1
cdr3_aa: CASSDRTGTETEAFF
cdr3_nt: TGTGCCAGCAGCGACCGAACCGGGACAGAGACTGAAGCTTTCTTT

d_call: -
clone_size: -
v_call: TRBV19
j_call: TRBJ2-1
cdr3_aa: CASSIWDDAYNEQFF
cdr3_nt: TGTGCCAGTAGTATTTGGGACGACGCCTACAATGAGCAGTTCTTC

d_call: TRBD1
clone_size: -
v_call: TRBV2
j_call: TRBJ2-1
cdr3_aa: CASSDRQGWDEQFF
cdr3_nt: TGTGCCAGCAGTGATAGACAGGGTTGGGATGAGCAGTTCTTC

d_call: TRBD2
clone_size: -
v_call: TRBV7-3
j_call: TRBJ2-3
cdr3_aa: CASSSGLAGGKYVADTQYF
cdr3_nt: TGTGCCAGCAGCTCGGGACTAGCGGGAGGGAAGTATGTCGCAGATACGCAGTATTTT

d_call: -
clone_size: -
v_call: TRBV2
j_call: TRBJ1-5
cdr3_aa: CASSETSHSQPQHF
cdr3_nt: TGTGCCAGCAGTGAAACGTCCCATAGTCAGCCCCAGCATTTT

d_call: -
clone_size: -
v_call: TRBV18
j_call: TRBJ2-2
cdr3_aa: CASSPLQNTGELFF
cdr3_nt: TGTGCCAGCTCACCACTCCAGAACACCGGGGAGCTGTTTTTT

d_call: -
clone_size: -
v_call: TRBV5-1
j_call: TRBJ2-3
cdr3_aa: CASSLDPGYTDTQYF
cdr3_nt: TGCGCCAGCAGCTTGGATCCTGGATACACAGATACGCAGTATTTT

d_call: TRBD1
clone_size: -
v_call: TRBV5-1
j_call: TRBJ2-7
cdr3_aa: CASSSGTGDFGEQYF
cdr3_nt: TGCGCCAGCAGCTCCGGGACAGGGGATTTCGGGGAGCAGTACTTC

d_call: -
clone_size: -
v_call: TRBV30
j_call: TRBJ2-7
cdr3_aa: CAWSAGGTSYEQYF
cdr3_nt: TGTGCCTGGAGTGCGGGCGGGACTTCCTACGAGCAGTACTTC

d_call: -
clone_size: -
v_call: TRBV6-5
j_call: TRBJ2-5
cdr3_aa: CASSYRGTQYF
cdr3_nt: TGTGCCAGCAGTTACAGGGGGACCCAGTACTTC

d_call: -
clone_size: -
v_call: TRBV6-1
j_call: TRBJ1-5
cdr3_aa: CASSAGNSNQPQHF
cdr3_nt: TGTGCCAGCAGTGCTGGGAATAGCAATCAGCCCCAGCATTTT

d_call: TRBD2
clone_size: -
v_call: TRBV5-4
j_call: TRBJ2-5
cdr3_aa: CASSSYLAGQETQYF
cdr3_nt: TGTGCCAGCAGCAGCTATCTAGCGGGTCAAGAGACCCAGTACTTC

d_call: -
clone_size: -
v_call: TRBV4-1
j_call: TRBJ2-7
cdr3_aa: CAQRGHEQYF
cdr3_nt: TGCGCCCAGCGAGGGCACGAGCAGTACTTC

d_call: TRBD1
clone_size: -
v_call: TRBV5-1
j_call: TRBJ1-1
cdr3_aa: CASRLTGFGTEAFF
cdr3_nt: TGCGCCAGCAGACTGACAGGGTTCGGCACTGAAGCTTTCTTT

d_call: -
clone_size: -
v_call: TRBV18
j_call: TRBJ1-3
cdr3_aa: CASSLKTGSNTIYF
cdr3_nt: TGTGCCAGCTCACTAAAAACGGGTTCAAACACCATATATTTT

d_call: TRBD1
clone_size: -
v_call: TRBV27
j_call: TRBJ1-5
cdr3_aa: CASSFDRDRGQPQHF
cdr3_nt: TGTGCCAGCAGTTTCGATCGGGACAGGGGTCAGCCCCAGCATTTT

d_call: TRBD1
clone_size: -
v_call: TRBV6-1
j_call: TRBJ1-2
cdr3_aa: CASSRTGSPYYGYTF
cdr3_nt: TGTGCCAGCAGTCGGACAGGCTCCCCGTACTATGGCTACACCTTC

d_call: TRBD1
clone_size: -
v_call: TRBV29-1
j_call: TRBJ2-7
cdr3_aa: CSVANPGQTYEQYF
cdr3_nt: TGCAGCGTTGCCAACCCGGGACAGACCTACGAGCAGTACTTC

d_call: -
clone_size: -
v_call: TRBV27
j_call: TRBJ2-1
cdr3_aa: CASSKRDTDNEQFF
cdr3_nt: TGTGCCAGCAGTAAGCGGGACACAGACAATGAGCAGTTCTTC

d_call: -
clone_size: -
v_call: TRBV9
j_call: TRBJ1-2
cdr3_aa: CASSDRIGGGADGYTF
cdr3_nt: TGTGCCAGCAGTGACCGAATTGGGGGGGGCGCGGATGGCTACACCTTC

d_call: TRBD1
clone_size: -
v_call: TRBV18
j_call: TRBJ1-1
cdr3_aa: CASSPTGEGGTEAFF
cdr3_nt: TGTGCCAGCTCACCGACAGGGGAAGGGGGTACTGAAGCTTTCTTT

d_call: TRBD1
clone_size: -
v_call: TRBV19
j_call: TRBJ2-5
cdr3_aa: CASSYSDRGMETQYF
cdr3_nt: TGTGCCAGTAGCTATTCAGACAGGGGCATGGAGACCCAGTACTTC

d_call: TRBD1
clone_size: -
v_call: TRBV10-3
j_call: TRBJ2-7
cdr3_aa: CAISERQGPTYEQYF
cdr3_nt: TGTGCCATCAGTGAAAGACAGGGCCCGACCTACGAGCAGTACTTC

d_call: TRBD2
clone_size: -
v_call: TRBV7-3
j_call: TRBJ2-7
cdr3_aa: CASSLGAGGTYEQYF
cdr3_nt: TGTGCCAGCAGCTTAGGAGCGGGAGGGACCTACGAGCAGTACTTC

d_call: -
clone_size: -
v_call: TRBV28
j_call: TRBJ2-5
cdr3_aa: CASVWGPQETQYF
cdr3_nt: TGTGCCAGCGTCTGGGGGCCGCAAGAGACCCAGTACTTC

d_call: TRBD2
clone_size: -
v_call: TRBV30
j_call: TRBJ2-1
cdr3_aa: CAWSVLGLLSEQFF
cdr3_nt: TGTGCCTGGAGTGTATTGGGACTACTATCCGAGCAGTTCTTC

d_call: TRBD2
clone_size: -
v_call: TRBV7-9
j_call: TRBJ2-1
cdr3_aa: CASSTSGSSYNEQFF
cdr3_nt: TGTGCCAGCAGCACTAGCGGGAGTTCCTACAATGAGCAGTTCTTC

d_call: TRBD1
clone_size: -
v_call: TRBV4-3
j_call: TRBJ2-7
cdr3_aa: CASSQDYRGLYEQYF
cdr3_nt: TGCGCCAGCAGCCAAGACTATAGGGGGCTCTACGAGCAGTACTTC

d_call: -
clone_size: once
v_call: TRBV6-1
j_call: TRBJ2-5
cdr3_aa: CASSADRFKETQYF
cdr3_nt: TGTGCCAGCAGTGCTGACAGGTTCAAAGAGACCCAGTACTTC

d_call: -
clone_size: -
v_call: TRBV10-3
j_call: TRBJ2-2
cdr3_aa: CAIKSVGGELFF
cdr3_nt: TGTGCCATCAAGTCCGTAGGGGGGGAGTTGTTTTTT

d_call: TRBD2
clone_size: once
v_call: TRBV5-4
j_call: TRBJ2-1
cdr3_aa: CASSLGLALSSYNEQFF
cdr3_nt: TGTGCCAGCAGTCTGGGACTAGCGTTAAGCTCCTACAATGAGCAGTTCTTC

d_call: TRBD1
clone_size: -
v_call: TRBV9
j_call: TRBJ1-2
cdr3_aa: CASSVENRGLYGYTF
cdr3_nt: TGTGCCAGCAGCGTAGAAAACAGGGGGCTCTATGGCTACACCTTC

d_call: -
clone_size: -
v_call: TRBV27
j_call: TRBJ1-2
cdr3_aa: CASRSHGGLLGYTF
cdr3_nt: TGTGCCAGCAGGAGCCACGGAGGACTTCTAGGCTACACCTTC

d_call: -
clone_size: -
v_call: TRBV7-9
j_call: TRBJ2-1
cdr3_aa: CASSLSSIDEQFF
cdr3_nt: TGTGCCAGCAGCTTATCTAGTATAGATGAGCAGTTCTTC

d_call: TRBD2
clone_size: -
v_call: TRBV6-6
j_call: TRBJ2-3
cdr3_aa: CASSSGTILADTQYF
cdr3_nt: TGTGCCAGCAGTAGCGGGACCATTCTAGCAGATACGCAGTATTTT

d_call: -
clone_size: -
v_call: TRBV25-1
j_call: TRBJ2-5
cdr3_aa: CASLKGGRETQYF
cdr3_nt: TGTGCCAGCCTCAAGGGGGGTCGGGAGACCCAGTACTTC

d_call: TRBD2
clone_size: -
v_call: TRBV18
j_call: TRBJ2-5
cdr3_aa: CASSALAGVETQYF
cdr3_nt: TGTGCCAGCTCAGCGCTAGCGGGAGTGGAGACCCAGTACTTC

d_call: -
clone_size: -
v_call: TRBV9
j_call: TRBJ2-2
cdr3_aa: CASSVRGRINTGELFF
cdr3_nt: TGTGCCAGCAGCGTACGGGGACGGATTAACACCGGGGAGCTGTTTTTT

d_call: TRBD2
clone_size: -
v_call: TRBV7-2
j_call: TRBJ2-1
cdr3_aa: CASSPGTSGSNEQFF
cdr3_nt: TGTGCCAGCAGCCCTGGGACTAGCGGGAGTAATGAGCAGTTCTTC

d_call: -
clone_size: -
v_call: TRBV2
j_call: TRBJ1-1
cdr3_aa: CASRFDSLNTEAFF
cdr3_nt: TGTGCCAGCAGGTTTGACAGCCTGAACACTGAAGCTTTCTTT

d_call: -
clone_size: -
v_call: TRBV6-5
j_call: TRBJ1-5
cdr3_aa: CASGRGGLGNQPQHF
cdr3_nt: TGTGCCAGCGGCCGAGGAGGACTCGGCAATCAGCCCCAGCATTTT

d_call: TRBD2
clone_size: -
v_call: TRBV4-1
j_call: TRBJ2-1
cdr3_aa: CATKRELAGLNEQFF
cdr3_nt: TGCGCCACCAAGAGGGAACTAGCGGGATTGAATGAGCAGTTCTTC

d_call: TRBD2
clone_size: -
v_call: TRBV28
j_call: TRBJ2-7
cdr3_aa: CASSLTSGRLPYEQYF
cdr3_nt: TGTGCCAGCAGTTTAACTAGCGGGAGGCTGCCATACGAGCAGTACTTC